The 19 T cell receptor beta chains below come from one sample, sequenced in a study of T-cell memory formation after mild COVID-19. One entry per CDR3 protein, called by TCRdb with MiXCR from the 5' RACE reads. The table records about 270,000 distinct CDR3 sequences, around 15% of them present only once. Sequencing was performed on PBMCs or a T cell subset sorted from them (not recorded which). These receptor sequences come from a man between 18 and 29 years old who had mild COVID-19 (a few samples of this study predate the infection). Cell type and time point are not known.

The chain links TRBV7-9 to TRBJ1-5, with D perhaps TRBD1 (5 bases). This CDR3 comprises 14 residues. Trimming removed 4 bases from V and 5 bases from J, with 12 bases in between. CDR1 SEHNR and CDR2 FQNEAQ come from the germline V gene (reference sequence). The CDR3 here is CASSWGPSHQPQHF. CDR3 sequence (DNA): TGTGCCAGCAGCTGGGGACCGTCCCATCAGCCCCAGCATTTT. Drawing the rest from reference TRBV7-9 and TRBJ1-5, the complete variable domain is DTGVSQNPRHKITKRGQNVTFRCDPISEHNRLYWYRQTLGQGPEFLTYFQNEAQLEKSRLLSDRFSAERPKGSFSTLEIQRTEQGDSAMYLCASSWGPSHQPQHFGDGTRLSIL.

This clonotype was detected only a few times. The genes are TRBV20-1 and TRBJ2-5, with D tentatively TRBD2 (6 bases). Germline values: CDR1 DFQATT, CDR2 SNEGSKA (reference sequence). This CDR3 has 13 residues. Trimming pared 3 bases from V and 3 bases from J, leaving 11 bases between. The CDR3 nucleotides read TGCAGTGCTAGTGGAGGAGGGGAAGAGACCCAGTACTTC. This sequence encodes CSASGGGEETQYF.

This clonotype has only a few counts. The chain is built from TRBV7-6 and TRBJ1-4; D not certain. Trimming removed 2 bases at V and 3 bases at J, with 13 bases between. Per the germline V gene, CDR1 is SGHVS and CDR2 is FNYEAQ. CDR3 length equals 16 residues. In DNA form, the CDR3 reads TGTGCCAGCAGCTTATGGGTGTCGGGAGCTAATGAAAAACTGTTTTTT. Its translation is CASSLWVSGANEKLFF.

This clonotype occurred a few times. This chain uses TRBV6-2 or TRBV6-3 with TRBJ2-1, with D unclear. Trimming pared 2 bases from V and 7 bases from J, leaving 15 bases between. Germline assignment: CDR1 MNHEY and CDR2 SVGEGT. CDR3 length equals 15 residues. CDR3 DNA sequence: TGTGCCAGCAGTTACGCACCTCGTGGTGGGAATGAGCAGTTCTTC. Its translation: CASSYAPRGGNEQFF.

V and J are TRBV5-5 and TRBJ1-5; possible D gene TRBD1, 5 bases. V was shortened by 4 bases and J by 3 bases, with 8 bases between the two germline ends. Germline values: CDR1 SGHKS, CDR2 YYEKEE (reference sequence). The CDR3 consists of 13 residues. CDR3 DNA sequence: TGTGCCAGCAGCGGGACGGACAATCAGCCCCAGCATTTT. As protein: CASSGTDNQPQHF.

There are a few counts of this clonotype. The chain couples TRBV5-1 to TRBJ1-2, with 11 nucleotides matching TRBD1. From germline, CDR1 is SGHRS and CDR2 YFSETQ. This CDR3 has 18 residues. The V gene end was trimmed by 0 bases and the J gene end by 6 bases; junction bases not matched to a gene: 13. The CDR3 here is CASSLGTGGAQDIDGYTF. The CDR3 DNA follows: TGCGCCAGCAGCTTGGGGACAGGGGGCGCTCAGGACATCGATGGCTACACCTTC.

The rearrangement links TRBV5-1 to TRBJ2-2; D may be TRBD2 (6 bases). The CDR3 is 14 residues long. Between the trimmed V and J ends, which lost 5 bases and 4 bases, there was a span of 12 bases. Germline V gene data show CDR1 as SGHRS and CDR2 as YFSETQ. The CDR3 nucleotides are TGCGCCAGCAGGGCGGGACGAAGCACCGGGGAGCTGTTTTTT. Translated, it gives CASRAGRSTGELFF. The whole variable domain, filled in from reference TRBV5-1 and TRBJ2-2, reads KAGVTQTPRYLIKTRGQQVTLSCSPISGHRSVSWYQQTPGQGLQFLFEYFSETQRNKGNFPGRFSGRQFSNSRSEMNVSTLELGDSALYLCASRAGRSTGELFFGEGSRLTVL.

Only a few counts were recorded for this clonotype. The CDR3 here is CSASDRRSTDTQYF. CDR3 in DNA: TGCAGTGCCTCGGACCGGAGAAGCACAGATACGCAGTATTTT. The rearrangement joins TRBV20-1 to TRBJ2-3; D gene uncertain. The CDR3 covers 14 residues. Germline CDR1 is DFQATT and CDR2 is SNEGSKA (reference sequence). Between the trimmed V and J ends, which lost 6 bases and 0 bases, there was a span of 13 bases.

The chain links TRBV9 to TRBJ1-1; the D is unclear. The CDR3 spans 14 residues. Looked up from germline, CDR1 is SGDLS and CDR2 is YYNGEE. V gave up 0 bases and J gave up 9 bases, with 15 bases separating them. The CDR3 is CASSVDYRAGKAFF. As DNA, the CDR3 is TGTGCCAGCAGCGTAGATTACAGAGCAGGAAAAGCTTTCTTT.

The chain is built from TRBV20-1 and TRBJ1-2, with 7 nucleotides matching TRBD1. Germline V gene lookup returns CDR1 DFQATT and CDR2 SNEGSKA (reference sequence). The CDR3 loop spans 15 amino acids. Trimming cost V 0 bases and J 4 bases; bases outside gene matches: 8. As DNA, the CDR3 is TGCAGTGCTAGAGACTGGAGCGGGACAGTCTATGGCTACACCTTC. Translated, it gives CSARDWSGTVYGYTF.

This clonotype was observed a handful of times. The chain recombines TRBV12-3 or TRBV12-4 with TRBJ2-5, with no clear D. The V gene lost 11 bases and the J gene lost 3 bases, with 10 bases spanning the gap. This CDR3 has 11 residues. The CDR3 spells CAAQMEETQYF. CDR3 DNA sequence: TGTGCCGCTCAGATGGAAGAGACCCAGTACTTC.

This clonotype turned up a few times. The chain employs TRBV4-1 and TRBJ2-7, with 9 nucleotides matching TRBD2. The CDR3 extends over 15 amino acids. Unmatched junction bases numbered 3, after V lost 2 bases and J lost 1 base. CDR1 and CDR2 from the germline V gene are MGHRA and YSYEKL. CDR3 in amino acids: CASSQLAGPSYEQYF. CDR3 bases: TGCGCCAGCAGCCAACTAGCGGGGCCTTCCTACGAGCAGTACTTC.

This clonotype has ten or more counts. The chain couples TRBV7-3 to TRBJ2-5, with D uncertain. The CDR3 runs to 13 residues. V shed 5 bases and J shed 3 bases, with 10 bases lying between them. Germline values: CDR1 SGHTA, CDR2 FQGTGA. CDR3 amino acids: CASSPRREETQYF. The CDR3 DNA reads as TGTGCCAGCAGCCCCAGAAGGGAAGAGACCCAGTACTTC.

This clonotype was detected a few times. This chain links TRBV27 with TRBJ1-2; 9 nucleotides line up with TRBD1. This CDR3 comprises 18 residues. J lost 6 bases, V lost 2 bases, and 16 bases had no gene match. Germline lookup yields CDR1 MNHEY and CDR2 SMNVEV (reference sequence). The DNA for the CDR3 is TGTGCCAGCAGTTTAAGAGGGGAGGACAGGGGAGCGTTTCATGGCTACACCTTC. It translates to CASSLRGEDRGAFHGYTF.

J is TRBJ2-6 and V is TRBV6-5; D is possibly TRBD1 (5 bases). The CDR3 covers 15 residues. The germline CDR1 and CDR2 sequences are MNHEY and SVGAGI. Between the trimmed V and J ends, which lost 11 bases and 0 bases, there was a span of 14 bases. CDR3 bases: TGTGCCTGTCGACAGTTACACTCTGGGGCCAACGTCCTGACTTTC. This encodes CACRQLHSGANVLTF.

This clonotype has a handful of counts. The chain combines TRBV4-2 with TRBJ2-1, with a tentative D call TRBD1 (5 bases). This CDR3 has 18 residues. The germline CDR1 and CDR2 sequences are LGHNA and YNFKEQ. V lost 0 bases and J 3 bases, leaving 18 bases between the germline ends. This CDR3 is CASSQDDSGASDYNEQFF. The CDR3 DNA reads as TGTGCCAGCAGCCAAGATGATAGTGGGGCCAGTGACTACAATGAGCAGTTCTTC.

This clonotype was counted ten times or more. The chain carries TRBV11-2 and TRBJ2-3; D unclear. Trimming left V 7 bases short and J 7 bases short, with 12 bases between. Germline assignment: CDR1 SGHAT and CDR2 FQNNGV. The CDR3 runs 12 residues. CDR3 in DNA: TGTGCCAGCACCGGCCTTTGGAATACGCAGTATTTT. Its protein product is CASTGLWNTQYF.

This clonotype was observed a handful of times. The CDR3 reads CASSIDLFQDSPLHF. DNA for the CDR3: TGTGCCAGTAGTATTGACCTATTTCAGGATTCACCCCTCCACTTT. This chain links TRBV19 with TRBJ1-6; D remains unclear. This CDR3 has 15 residues. V was cut by 3 bases and J by 8 bases, with 14 bases left in between. The germline CDR1 and CDR2 sequences are LNHDA and SQIVND (reference sequence). Drawing the rest from reference TRBV19 and TRBJ1-6, the complete variable domain is DGGITQSPKYLFRKEGQNVTLSCEQNLNHDAMYWYRQDPGQGLRLIYYSQIVNDFQKGDIAEGYSVSREKKESFPLTVTSAQKNPTAFYLCASSIDLFQDSPLHFGNGTRLTVT.

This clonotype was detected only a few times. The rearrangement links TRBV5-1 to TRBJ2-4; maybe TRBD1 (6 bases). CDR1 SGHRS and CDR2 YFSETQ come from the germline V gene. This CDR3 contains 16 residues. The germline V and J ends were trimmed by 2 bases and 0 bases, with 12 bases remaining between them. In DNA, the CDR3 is TGCGCCAGCAGCTTAAACAGGGAGACAGCCAAAAACATTCAGTACTTC. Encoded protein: CASSLNRETAKNIQYF.